This T cell receptor (beta chain) stems from a study of regulatory T cells in long-lasting Graves disease. This clonotype was seen ten or more times. Time point meaning: newly diagnosed GD, antithyroid drugs for less than 3 months. Extracted RNA from PBMCs served as the source of the TCR library. Arm-PCR of CDR3 regions with iRepertoire HTBI primers generated TCR beta libraries. Using its own MiXCR run on the multiplex PCR reads, TCRdb lists one record per CDR3 protein. The sample has about 430,000 distinct CDR3 sequences, over 14% seen once. These same data were also listed under a study on T cells in Graves' hyperthyroidism and ophthalmopathy.

The source material was peripheral blood mononuclear cells (PBMCs), sampled at new diagnosis, from a patient treated with antithyroid drugs. This clonotype originated in a woman between 35 and 50 years old with Graves disease.

The CDR3 bases are TGTGCCAGCAATCCCTCCTTCGGGGAGCTGTTTTTT. It specifies CASNPSFGELFF. The rearrangement uses TRBV6-1 and TRBJ2-2, with D uncertain. The CDR3 is made up of 12 amino acids. Germline V CDR1 and CDR2: MNHNS, SASEGT. The ends were cut back, 7 bases at V and 7 bases at J, with 10 bases in the middle.